The clone carrying this T cell receptor (beta chain) occurred a few times. This sample was taken from a study of identical twins. TCRdb recomputed calls from the 5' RACE reads with MiXCR, one row per CDR3 protein. Here the sample spans 1.5 million to 2 million distinct CDR3 sequences, about 31% being singletons. The source material was cord blood. The sequence derives from a newborn girl in good health.

Here the CDR3 reads CASSFKRTSNYGYTF. The DNA for the CDR3 is TGCGCCAGCAGCTTTAAGAGGACTTCTAACTATGGCTACACCTTC. The chain combines TRBV5-1 with TRBJ1-2; D is uncertain. Trimming removed 2 bases at V and 0 bases at J, with 11 bases between. This CDR3 is built from 15 residues. Germline V lookup: CDR1 SGHRS, CDR2 YFSETQ.